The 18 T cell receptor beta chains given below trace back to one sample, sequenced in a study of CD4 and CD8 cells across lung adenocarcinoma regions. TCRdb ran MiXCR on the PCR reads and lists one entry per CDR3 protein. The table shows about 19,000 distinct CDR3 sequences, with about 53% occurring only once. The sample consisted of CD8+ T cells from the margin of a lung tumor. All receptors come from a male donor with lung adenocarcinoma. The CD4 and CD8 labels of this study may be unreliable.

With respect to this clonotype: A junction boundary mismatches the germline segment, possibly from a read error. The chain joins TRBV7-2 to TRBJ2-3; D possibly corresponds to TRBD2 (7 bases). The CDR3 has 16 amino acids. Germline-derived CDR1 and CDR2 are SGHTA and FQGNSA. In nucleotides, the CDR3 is TGTGTCAGCAGCTCTGGACCCGGGGGGCCGAGAGATACGCAGTATTTT. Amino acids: CVSSSGPGGPRDTQYF. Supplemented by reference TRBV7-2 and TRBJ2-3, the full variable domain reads GAGVSQSPSNKVTEKGKDVELRCDPISGHTALYWYRQSLGQGLEFLIYFQGNSAPDKSGLPSDRFSAERTGGSVSTLTIQRTQQEDSAVYLCVSSSGPGGPRDTQYFGPGTRLTVL.

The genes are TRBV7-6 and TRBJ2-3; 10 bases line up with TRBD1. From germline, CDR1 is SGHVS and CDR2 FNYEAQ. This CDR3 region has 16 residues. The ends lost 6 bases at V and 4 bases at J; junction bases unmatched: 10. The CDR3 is CASRGKGDRGADTQYF. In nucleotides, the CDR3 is TGTGCCAGCAGGGGAAAGGGGGACAGGGGTGCAGATACGCAGTATTTT.

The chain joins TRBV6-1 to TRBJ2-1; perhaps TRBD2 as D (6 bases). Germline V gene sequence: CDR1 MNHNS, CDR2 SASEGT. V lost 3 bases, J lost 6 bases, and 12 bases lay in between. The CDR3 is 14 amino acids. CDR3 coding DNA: TGTGCCAGCAGTGACGGCGGGGTCCGCAATGAGCAGTTCTTC. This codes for CASSDGGVRNEQFF.

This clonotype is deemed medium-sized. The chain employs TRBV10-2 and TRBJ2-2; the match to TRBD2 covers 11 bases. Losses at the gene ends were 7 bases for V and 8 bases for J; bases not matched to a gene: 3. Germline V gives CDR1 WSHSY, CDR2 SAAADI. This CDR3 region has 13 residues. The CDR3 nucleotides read TGCGCCAGCAAAATAGCGGGAGGGGGGGAGCTGTTTTTT. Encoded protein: CASKIAGGGELFF.

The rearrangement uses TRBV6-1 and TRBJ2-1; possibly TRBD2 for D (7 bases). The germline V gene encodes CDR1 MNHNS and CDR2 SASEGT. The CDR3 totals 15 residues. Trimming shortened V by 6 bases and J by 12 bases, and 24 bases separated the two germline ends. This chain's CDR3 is CASRLLAGAYDTQFF. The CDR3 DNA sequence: TGTGCCAGCAGACTGCTGGCGGGGGCTTACGATACGCAGTTCTTC.

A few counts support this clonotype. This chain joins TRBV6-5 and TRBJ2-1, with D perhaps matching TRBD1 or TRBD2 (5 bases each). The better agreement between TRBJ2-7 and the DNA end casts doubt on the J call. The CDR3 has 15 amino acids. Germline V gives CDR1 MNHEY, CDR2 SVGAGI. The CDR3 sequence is CASSYAPTRGYEQYF. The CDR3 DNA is TGTGCCAGCAGTTACGCCCCTACTAGGGGATACGAGCAGTACTTC.

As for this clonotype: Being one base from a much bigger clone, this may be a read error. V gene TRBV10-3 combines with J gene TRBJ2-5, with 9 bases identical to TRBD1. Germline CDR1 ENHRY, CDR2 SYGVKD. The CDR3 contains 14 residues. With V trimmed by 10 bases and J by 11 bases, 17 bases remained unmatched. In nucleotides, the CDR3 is TGTGCCACCAAGGTCCCGGGACAGGGAAACACTCAGTACTTC. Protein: CATKVPGQGNTQYF.

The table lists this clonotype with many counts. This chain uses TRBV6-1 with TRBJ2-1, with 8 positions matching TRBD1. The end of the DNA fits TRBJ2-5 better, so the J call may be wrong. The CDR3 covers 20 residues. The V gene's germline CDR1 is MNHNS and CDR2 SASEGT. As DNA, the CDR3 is TGTGCCAGCACCACGGGGGCAGGGGGCATTAAGGGGGGAGGCGGGGAGACCCAGTACTTC. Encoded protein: CASTTGAGGIKGGGGETQYF.

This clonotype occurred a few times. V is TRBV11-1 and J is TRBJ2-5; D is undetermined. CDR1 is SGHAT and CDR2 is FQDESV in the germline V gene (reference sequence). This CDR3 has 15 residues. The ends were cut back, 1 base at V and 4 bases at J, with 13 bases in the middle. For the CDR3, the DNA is TGTGCCAGCAGCTTAGGGGCAGGCGTTTCAGAGACCCAGTACTTC. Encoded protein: CASSLGAGVSETQYF.

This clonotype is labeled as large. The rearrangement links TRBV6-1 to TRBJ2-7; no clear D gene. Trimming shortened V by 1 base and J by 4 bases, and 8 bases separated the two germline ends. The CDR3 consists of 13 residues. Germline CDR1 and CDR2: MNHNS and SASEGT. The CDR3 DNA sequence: TGTGCCAGCAGTGAAGGAGGCAGATACGAGCAGTACTTC. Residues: CASSEGGRYEQYF.

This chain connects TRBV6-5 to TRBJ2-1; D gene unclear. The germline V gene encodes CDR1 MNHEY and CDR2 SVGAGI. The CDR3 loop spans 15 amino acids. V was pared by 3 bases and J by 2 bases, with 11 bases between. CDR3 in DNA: TGTGCCAGCAGTTATTCCGGGCCAACCTACAATGAGCAGTTCTTC. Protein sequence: CASSYSGPTYNEQFF.

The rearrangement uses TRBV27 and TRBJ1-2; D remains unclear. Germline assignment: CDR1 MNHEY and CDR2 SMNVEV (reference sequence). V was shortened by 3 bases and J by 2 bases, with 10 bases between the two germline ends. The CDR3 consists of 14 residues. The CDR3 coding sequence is TGTGCCAGCAGTTTTAATCCGGAGAACTATGGCTACACCTTC. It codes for CASSFNPENYGYTF.

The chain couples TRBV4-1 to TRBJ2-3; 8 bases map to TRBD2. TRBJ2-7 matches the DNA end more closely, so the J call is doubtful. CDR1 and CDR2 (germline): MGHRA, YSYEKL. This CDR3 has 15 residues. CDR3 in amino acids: CCGGQEGGDPDTQYF. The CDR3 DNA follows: TGCTGCGGGGGGCAAGAGGGCGGGGACCCAGATACGCAGTACTTC.

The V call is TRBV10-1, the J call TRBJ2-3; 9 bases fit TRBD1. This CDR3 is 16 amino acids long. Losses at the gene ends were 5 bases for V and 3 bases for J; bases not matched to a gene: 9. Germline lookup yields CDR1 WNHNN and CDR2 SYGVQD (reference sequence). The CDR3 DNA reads TGCGCCAGCAGTAGAGTGGGACAGGGAGGGACAGATACGCAGTATTTT. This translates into CASSRVGQGGTDTQYF.

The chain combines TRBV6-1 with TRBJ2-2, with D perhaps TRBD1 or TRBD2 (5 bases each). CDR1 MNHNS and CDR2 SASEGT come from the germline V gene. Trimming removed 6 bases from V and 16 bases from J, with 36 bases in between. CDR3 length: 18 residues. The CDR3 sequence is CASRHPTRWGPRTGTQFF. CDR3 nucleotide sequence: TGTGCCAGCAGGCATCCGACTCGGTGGGGCCCCCGCACCGGGACGCAGTTTTTT.

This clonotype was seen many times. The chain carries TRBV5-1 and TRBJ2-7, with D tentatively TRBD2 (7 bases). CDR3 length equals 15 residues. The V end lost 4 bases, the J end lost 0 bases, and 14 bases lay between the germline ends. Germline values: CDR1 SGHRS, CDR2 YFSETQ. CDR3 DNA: TGCGCCAGCAGCCCTGAGGGGGGGTTCTCCTACGAGCAGTACTTC. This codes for CASSPEGGFSYEQYF.

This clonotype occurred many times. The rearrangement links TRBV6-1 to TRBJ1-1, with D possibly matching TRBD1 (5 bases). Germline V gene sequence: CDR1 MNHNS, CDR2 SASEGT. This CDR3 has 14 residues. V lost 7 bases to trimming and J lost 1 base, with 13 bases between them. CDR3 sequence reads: CASNLGQENTEAFF. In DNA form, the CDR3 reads TGTGCCAGCAACCTGGGGCAGGAGAACACTGAAGCTTTCTTT.

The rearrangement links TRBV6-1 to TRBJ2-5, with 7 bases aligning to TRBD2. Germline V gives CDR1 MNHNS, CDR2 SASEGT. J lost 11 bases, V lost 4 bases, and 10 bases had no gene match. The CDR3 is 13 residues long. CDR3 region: CASSGGGGREQYF. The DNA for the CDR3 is TGTGCCAGCAGTGGGGGGGGGGGTAGGGAGCAGTACTTC.